Listed below are T cell receptor beta chains from one sample, sequenced in a study of early T cells in non-severe SARS-CoV-2 infection. MiXCR, run by TCRdb on the 5' RACE reads, gives a single entry per CDR3 protein. The sample gives tens of thousands of distinct CDR3 sequences, around an eighth of which show up once; about 6.5% is in the top ten. Material for sequencing was whole blood. The receptors derive from an adult who was a healthcare worker with PCR-confirmed SARS-CoV-2 infection or an uninfected control (not recorded which). The conserved cysteine and the conserved F or W are not part of the CDR3 here.

CDR3 length	J gene	V gene	CDR3 protein
11	TRBJ2-2	TRBV2	ASSEQNTGELF
13	TRBJ2-1	TRBV20-1	SARGLAVSYNEQF
11	TRBJ1-4	TRBV19	ASSRTTNEKLF
10	TRBJ2-7	TRBV12-3/TRBV12-4	ASSPGAGEQY
12	TRBJ2-3	TRBV29-1	SSDGGMSTDTQY
13	TRBJ1-5	TRBV20-1	SGWDWGQSNQPQH
11	TRBJ2-7	TRBV10-1	ASQTDREYEQY
15	TRBJ2-7	TRBV6-1	ASSEGAGGPYSYEQY
13	TRBJ2-1	TRBV20-1	SAPLPGQGYNEQF
11	TRBJ2-3	TRBV25-1	ASIKDGTDTQY
13	TRBJ1-1	TRBV28	ASSIGQAVGTEAF
11	TRBJ1-1	TRBV5-1	ASSFDLNTEAF
10	TRBJ2-1	TRBV4-1	ASSPPGPEQF
11	TRBJ1-1	TRBV6-2/TRBV6-3	ASSRTENTEAF
15	TRBJ2-6	TRBV11-2	ASSLARTSSGANVLT
14	TRBJ2-2	TRBV7-6	ASSLLAGGDTGELF
13	TRBJ2-1	TRBV4-3	ASSQEWLAGNEQF
10	TRBJ1-4	TRBV20-1	SARSGNEKLF
16	TRBJ2-2	TRBV6-2/TRBV6-3	ASSYSLYSQGGTGELF
13	TRBJ2-7	TRBV9	ASSVTGLAPYEQY
8	TRBJ2-7	TRBV20-1	SARDFLQY
13	TRBJ1-5	TRBV5-1	ASSQGPGGNQPQH
10	TRBJ1-1	TRBV29-1	SVGQGNTEAF